Many counts were recorded for the clone carrying this T cell receptor (beta chain). Antigen unknown. Treg sorting used a CD4+CD25+CD127-/low gate. Germline V lookup: CDR1 MNHEY, CDR2 SVGAGI. V gave up 2 bases and J gave up 4 bases; unmatched junction bases: 15. The CDR3 is made up of 18 amino acids. TCRdb recomputed calls from the 5' RACE reads with MiXCR, one row per CDR3 protein. The sample has 34,000 or so distinct CDR3 sequences, 25% to 30% seen once. Study findings and constraints: Tumor Tregs overlapped most with tumor, then blood, naive CD4+ cells. The TCR gene usage of tumor memory CD4+ T cells clustered together with blood and lymph node memory CD4+ cells and with lymph node naive CD4+ cells.

The receptor was derived from a female donor with breast cancer. The sequencing input was tumor-infiltrating Tregs sorted from the breast tumor. The V and J genes are TRBV6-5 and TRBJ2-7; 9 bases line up with TRBD2. The CDR3 DNA reads as TGTGCCAGCAGTTACAAGGCCCCTGCGGCGGGAGGGCCATACGAGCAGTACTTC. Amino acid sequence: CASSYKAPAAGGPYEQYF.